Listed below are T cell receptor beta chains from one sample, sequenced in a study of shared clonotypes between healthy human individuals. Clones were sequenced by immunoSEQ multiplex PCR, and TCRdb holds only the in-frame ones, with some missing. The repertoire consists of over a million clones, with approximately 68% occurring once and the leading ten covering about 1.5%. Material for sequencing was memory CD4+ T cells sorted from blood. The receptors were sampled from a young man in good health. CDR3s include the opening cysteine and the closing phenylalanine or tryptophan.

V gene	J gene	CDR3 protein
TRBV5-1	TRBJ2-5	CASSEHRDGTQYF
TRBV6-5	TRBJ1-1	CASRLDGNTEAFF
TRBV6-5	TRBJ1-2	CASRTEVYGYTF
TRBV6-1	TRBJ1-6	CASSPMSSYNSPLHF
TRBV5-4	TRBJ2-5	CASSLKGVSWKQETQYF
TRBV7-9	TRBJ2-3	CASGVSQGTDTQYF
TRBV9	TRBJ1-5	CASSSLGTGGGLSNQPQHF
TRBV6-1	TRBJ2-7	CASPEGLISEQYF
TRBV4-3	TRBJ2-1	CASSQGAAGSTPRQTYNEQFF
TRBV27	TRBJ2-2	CASSRSGGRPGELFF
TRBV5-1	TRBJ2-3	CASSWDRGTDTQYF
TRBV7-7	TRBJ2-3	CASSLQFTDTQYF
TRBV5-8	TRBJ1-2	CASSFWQGVGYGYTF